The T cell receptor (beta chain) under discussion was sequenced for a study of blood T cell repertoires in COVID-19. Study-level information: The samples span acute and convalescent COVID-19 from the United States, Italy and Spain. PBMCs, B-cell-depleted T cells, or T cells were the source of the cDNA or gDNA that made up the material.

How the authors handled the data: Cell counts per sample came from amplifying reference gene primers. Sequenced by immunoSEQ multiplex PCR; TCRdb stores in-frame clones only, minus some. That table is the source of V, J and clone size, and D and trimming were worked out from the DNA. The table includes a few hundred thousand clones, around nine tenths detected once. V was clipped by 3 bases and J by 5 bases, with 23 bases between them. CDR3 size: 18 residues. Per germline, CDR1 LNHNV and CDR2 YYDKDF (reference sequence). The V call is TRBV15, the J call TRBJ1-3; D possibly corresponds to TRBD1 (5 bases). This clonotype was sampled from a man aged 55 to 70 with acute or convalescent COVID-19. The sample taken for sequencing was peripheral blood. The CDR3 region is CATSSPLRTSRVRNTIYF. The CDR3 bases are TGTGCCACCAGCAGTCCCCTCAGGACGTCCAGGGTACGAAACACCATATATTTT.